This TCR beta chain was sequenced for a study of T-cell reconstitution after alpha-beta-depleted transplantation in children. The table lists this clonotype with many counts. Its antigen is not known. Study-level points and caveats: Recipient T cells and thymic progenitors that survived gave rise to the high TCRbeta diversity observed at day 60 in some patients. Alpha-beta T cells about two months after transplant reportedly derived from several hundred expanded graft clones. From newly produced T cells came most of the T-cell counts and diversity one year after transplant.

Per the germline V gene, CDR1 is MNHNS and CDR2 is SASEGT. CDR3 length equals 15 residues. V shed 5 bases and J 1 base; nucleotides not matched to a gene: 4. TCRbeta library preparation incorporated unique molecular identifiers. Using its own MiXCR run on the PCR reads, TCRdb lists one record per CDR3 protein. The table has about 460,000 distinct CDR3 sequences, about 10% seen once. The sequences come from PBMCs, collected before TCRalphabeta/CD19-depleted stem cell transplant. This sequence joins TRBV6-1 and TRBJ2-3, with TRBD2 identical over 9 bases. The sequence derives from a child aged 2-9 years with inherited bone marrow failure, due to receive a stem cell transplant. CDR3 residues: CASSPWTSGTDTQYF. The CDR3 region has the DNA TGTGCCAGCAGTCCTTGGACTAGCGGCACAGATACGCAGTATTTT.